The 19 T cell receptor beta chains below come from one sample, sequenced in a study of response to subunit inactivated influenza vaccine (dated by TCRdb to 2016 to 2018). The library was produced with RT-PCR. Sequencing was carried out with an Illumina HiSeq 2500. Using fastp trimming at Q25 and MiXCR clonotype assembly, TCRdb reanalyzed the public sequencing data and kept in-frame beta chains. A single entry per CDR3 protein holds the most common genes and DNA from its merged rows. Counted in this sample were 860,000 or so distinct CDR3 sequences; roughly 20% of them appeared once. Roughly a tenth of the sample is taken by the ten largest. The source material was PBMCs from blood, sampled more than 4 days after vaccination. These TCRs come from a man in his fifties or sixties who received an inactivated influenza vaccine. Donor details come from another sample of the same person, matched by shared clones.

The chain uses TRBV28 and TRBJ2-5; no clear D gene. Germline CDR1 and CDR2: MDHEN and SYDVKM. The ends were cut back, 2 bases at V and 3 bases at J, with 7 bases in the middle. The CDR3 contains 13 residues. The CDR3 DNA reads TGTGCCAGCAGTTTAGTGGAAGAAGAGACCCAGTACTTC. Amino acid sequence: CASSLVEEETQYF.

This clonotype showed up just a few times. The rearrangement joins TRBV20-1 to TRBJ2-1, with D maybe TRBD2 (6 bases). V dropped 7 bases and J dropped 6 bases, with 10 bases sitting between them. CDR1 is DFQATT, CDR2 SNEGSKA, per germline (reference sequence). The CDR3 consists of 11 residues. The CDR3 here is CSVAAGNEQFF. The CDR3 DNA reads TGCAGTGTGGCAGCGGGCAATGAGCAGTTCTTC.

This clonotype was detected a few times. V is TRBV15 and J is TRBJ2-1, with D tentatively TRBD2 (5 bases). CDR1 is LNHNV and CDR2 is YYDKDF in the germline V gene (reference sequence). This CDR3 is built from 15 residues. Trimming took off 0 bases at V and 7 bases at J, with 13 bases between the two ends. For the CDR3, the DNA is TGTGCCACCAGCAGAGATCGGATTAGCGAGAATGAGCAGTTCTTC. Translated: CATSRDRISENEQFF.

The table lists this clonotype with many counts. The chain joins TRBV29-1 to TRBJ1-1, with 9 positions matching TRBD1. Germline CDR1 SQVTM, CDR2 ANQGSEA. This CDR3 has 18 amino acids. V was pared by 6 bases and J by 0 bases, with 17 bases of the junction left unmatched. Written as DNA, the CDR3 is TGCAGCGTGGGGGCAAGACAGGGGGGAAGGATCATGAACACTGAAGCTTTCTTT. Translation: CSVGARQGGRIMNTEAFF.

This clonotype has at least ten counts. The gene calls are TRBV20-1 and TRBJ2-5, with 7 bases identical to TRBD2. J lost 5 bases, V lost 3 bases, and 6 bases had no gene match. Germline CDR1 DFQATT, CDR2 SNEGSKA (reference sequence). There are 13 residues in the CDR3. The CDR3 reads CSASRTSQETQYF. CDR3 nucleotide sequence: TGCAGTGCTAGCCGGACTAGTCAGGAGACCCAGTACTTC.

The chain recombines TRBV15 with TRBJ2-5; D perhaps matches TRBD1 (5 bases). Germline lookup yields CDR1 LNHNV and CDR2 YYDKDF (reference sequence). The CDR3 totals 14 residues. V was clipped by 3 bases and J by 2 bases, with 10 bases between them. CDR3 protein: CATSRRQIQETQYF. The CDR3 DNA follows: TGTGCCACCAGCAGGAGACAGATACAAGAGACCCAGTACTTC. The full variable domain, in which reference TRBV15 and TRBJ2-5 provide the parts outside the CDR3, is DAMVIQNPRYQVTQFGKPVTLSCSQTLNHNVMYWYQQKSSQAPKLLFHYYDKDFNNEADTPDNFQSRRPNTSFCFLDIRSPGLGDTAMYLCATSRRQIQETQYFGPGTRLLVL.

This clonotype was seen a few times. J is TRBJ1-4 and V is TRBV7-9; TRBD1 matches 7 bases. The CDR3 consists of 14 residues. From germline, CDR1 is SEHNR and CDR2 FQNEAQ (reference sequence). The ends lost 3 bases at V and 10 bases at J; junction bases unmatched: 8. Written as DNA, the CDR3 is TGTGCCAGCAGCTTTGGGAGACAGGGTGGAAAACTGTTTTTT. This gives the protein CASSFGRQGGKLFF. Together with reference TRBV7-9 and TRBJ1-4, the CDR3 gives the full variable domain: DTGVSQNPRHKITKRGQNVTFRCDPISEHNRLYWYRQTLGQGPEFLTYFQNEAQLEKSRLLSDRFSAERPKGSFSTLEIQRTEQGDSAMYLCASSFGRQGGKLFFGSGTQLSVL.

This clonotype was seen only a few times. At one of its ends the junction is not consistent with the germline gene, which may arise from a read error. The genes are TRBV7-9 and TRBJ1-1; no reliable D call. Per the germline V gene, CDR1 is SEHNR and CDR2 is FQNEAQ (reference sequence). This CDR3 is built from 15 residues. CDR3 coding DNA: TGTGCCAGCAGCTTAGTGGTCTTGAAGGGCACTGAAGTTTTCTTT. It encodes CASSLVVLKGTEVFF.

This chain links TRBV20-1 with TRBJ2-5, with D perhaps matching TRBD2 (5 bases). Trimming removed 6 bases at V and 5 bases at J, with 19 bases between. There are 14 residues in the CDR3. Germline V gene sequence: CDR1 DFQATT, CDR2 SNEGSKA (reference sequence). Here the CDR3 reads CSATDWWVSETQYF. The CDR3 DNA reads TGCAGTGCGACGGACTGGTGGGTCTCGGAGACCCAGTACTTC.

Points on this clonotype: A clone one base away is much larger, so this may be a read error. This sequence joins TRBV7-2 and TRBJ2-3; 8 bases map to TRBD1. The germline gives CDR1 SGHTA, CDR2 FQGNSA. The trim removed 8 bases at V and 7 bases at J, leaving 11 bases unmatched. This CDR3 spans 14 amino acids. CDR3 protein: CASFPGQVKHTQYF. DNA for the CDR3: TGTGCCAGCTTTCCGGGACAGGTTAAACATACGCAGTATTTT.

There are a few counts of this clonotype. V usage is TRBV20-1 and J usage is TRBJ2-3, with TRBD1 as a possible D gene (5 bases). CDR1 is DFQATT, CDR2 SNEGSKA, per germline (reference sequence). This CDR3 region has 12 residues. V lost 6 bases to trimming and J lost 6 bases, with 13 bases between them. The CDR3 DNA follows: TGCAGTGCAACGGCAGGGTTCGATACGCAGTATTTT. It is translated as CSATAGFDTQYF.

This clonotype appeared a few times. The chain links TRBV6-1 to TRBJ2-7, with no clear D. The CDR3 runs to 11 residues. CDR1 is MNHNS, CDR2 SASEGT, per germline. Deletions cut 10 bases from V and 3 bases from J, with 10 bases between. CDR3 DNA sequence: TGTGCCACCCGGCGGAACTACGAGCAGTACTTC. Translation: CATRRNYEQYF.

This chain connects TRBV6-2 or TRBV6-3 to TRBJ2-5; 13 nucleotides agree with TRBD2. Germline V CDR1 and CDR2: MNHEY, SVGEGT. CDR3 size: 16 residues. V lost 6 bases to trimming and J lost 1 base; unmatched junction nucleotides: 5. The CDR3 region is CASRLGTSGAQETQYF. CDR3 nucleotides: TGTGCCAGCAGACTCGGGACTAGCGGGGCCCAAGAGACCCAGTACTTC.

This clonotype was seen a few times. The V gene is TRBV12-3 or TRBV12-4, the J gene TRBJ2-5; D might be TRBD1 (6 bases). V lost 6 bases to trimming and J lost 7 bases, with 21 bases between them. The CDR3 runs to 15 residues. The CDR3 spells CASSPMDSGLLTQYF. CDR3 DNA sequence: TGTGCCAGCAGCCCTATGGACAGTGGGTTGTTGACCCAGTACTTC.

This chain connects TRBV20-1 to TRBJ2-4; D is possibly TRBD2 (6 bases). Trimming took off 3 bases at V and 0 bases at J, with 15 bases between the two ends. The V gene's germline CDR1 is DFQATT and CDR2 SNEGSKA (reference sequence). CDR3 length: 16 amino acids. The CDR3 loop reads CSASLALALAKNIQYF. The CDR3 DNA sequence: TGCAGTGCTAGCCTAGCACTAGCTCTAGCCAAAAACATTCAGTACTTC.

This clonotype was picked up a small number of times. The CDR3 region is CASSYPEDRGTSYEQYF. Here the CDR3 DNA reads TGTGCCAGCAGTTACCCTGAGGACAGGGGGACCTCCTACGAGCAGTACTTC. The chain combines TRBV6-2 or TRBV6-3 with TRBJ2-7; 10 positions match TRBD1. Germline CDR1 MNHEY, CDR2 SVGEGT. The V and J ends lost 2 bases and 0 bases, in that order; junction bases with no gene match: 7. This CDR3 contains 17 residues.

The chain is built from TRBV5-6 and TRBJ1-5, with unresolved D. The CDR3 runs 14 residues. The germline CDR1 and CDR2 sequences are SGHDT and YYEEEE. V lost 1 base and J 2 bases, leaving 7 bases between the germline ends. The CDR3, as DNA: TGTGCCAGCAGCTTGATAGGTCGCAATCAGCCCCAGCATTTT. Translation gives CASSLIGRNQPQHF.

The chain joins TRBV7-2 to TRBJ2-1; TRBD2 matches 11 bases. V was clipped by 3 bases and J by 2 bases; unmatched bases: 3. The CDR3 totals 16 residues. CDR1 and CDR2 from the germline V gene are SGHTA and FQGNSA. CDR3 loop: CASSFATSGTYNEQFF. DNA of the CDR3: TGTGCCAGCAGCTTTGCGACTAGCGGGACCTACAATGAGCAGTTCTTC.

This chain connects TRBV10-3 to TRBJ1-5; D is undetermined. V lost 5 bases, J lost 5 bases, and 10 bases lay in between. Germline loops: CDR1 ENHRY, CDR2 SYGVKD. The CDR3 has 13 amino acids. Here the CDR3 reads CAISSGRDQPQHF. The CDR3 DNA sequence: TGTGCCATCAGTTCAGGTCGGGATCAGCCCCAGCATTTT.